This TCR beta chain derives from a study of blood T cell repertoires in COVID-19. The assay was immunoSEQ multiplex PCR, and TCRdb's table has in-frame clones only and misses some. The repertoire holds 210,000 or so clones, with about 76% as singletons. This CDR3 is 15 amino acids long. The germline V gene encodes CDR1 SGHDN and CDR2 FVKESK. V was clipped by 3 bases and J by 5 bases, with 17 bases between them. The J gene is TRBJ2-7, the V gene TRBV14; possibly TRBD2 for D (6 bases). The sequenced sample consisted of PBMCs or T cells enriched from blood (not recorded which). The receptor's source is a woman between 45 and 60 years old with acute COVID-19. CDR3 sequence reads: CASSQAGTPKDEQYF. As DNA, the CDR3 is TGTGCCAGCAGCCAGGCCGGGACTCCCAAGGACGAGCAGTACTTC.